The T cell receptor beta chain described here comes from a study of fetal regulatory T cell absence and autoimmunity. Looking at the study overall: Without clinical diabetes, IPEX patients showed exocrine pancreas autoimmunity.

Method: immunoSEQ multiplex PCR; TCRdb's copy keeps in-frame clones and lacks some. The sample includes 95,000 to 100,000 clones, roughly 78% of them seen just once. Sequencing used pancreas tissue. The source is a male donor with IPEX syndrome.

CDR3 region: CASSPQQGEGFGYTF. DNA for the CDR3: TGTGCCAGTAGTCCCCAACAGGGGGAAGGTTTTGGCTACACCTTC. V usage is TRBV19 and J usage is TRBJ1-2, with 8 bases identical to TRBD1. V shed 5 bases, J shed 7 bases, and the junction held 12 bases outside the gene matches. The germline CDR1 and CDR2 sequences are LNHDA and SQIVND (reference sequence). This CDR3 spans 15 amino acids.